This TCR beta chain derives from a study of T cells in Graves' hyperthyroidism and ophthalmopathy. Amplification of TCR beta CDR3 regions was performed using RNA transcripts as template. The HTBI primer set was used in a first-round RT-PCR of the TCR CDR3. TCRdb processed the multiplex PCR reads anew with MiXCR; each CDR3 protein has one entry. The table lists hundreds of thousands of distinct CDR3 sequences, over 11% of them singletons, with 20% to 25% in the top ten. The sample holds many counts of this clonotype. The CDR3 runs 13 residues. Germline CDR1 KGHDR, CDR2 SFDVKD. With 10 bases removed from V and 3 bases from J, the gap between germline ends came to 14 bases.

The sequenced sample consisted of blood. The TCR was taken from a woman aged 30 to 39 with Graves' hyperthyroidism. The genes are TRBV24-1 and TRBJ1-1; TRBD1 might be the D (5 bases). The CDR3 DNA is TGTGCCACTTTGGGGGATTCGGACACTGAAGCTTTCTTT. It specifies CATLGDSDTEAFF.